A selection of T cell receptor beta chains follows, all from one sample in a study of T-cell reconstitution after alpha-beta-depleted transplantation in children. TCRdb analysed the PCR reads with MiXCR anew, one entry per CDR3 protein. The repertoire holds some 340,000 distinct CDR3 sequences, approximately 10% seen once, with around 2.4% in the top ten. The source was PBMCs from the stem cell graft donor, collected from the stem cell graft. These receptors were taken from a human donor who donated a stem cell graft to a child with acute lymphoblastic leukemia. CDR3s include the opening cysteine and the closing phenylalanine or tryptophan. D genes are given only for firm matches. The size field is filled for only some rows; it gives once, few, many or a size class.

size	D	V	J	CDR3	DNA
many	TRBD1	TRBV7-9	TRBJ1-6	CASSLGTGGISPLHF	TGTGCCAGCAGCTTAGGGACAGGGGGTATCTCACCCCTCCACTTT
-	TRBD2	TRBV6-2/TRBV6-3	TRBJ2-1	CASSSLARNEQFF	TGTGCCAGCAGTTCACTAGCGAGAAATGAGCAGTTCTTC
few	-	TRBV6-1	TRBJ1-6	CASTEILGDTAYNSPLHF	TGTGCCAGCACCGAGATTCTAGGGGACACGGCCTATAATTCACCCCTCCACTTT
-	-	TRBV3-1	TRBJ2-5	CASSQDHPSRRETQYF	TGTGCCAGCAGCCAAGATCACCCGAGCAGGAGGGAGACCCAGTACTTC
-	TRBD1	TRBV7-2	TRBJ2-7	CASSLFQGAGYEQYF	TGTGCCAGCAGCTTATTCCAGGGGGCGGGCTACGAGCAGTACTTC
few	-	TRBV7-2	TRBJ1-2	CASSLSEIYGYTF	TGTGCCAGCAGCTTATCAGAGATCTATGGCTACACCTTC
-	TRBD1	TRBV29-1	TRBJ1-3	CSVEDGTGYSGNTIYF	TGCAGCGTTGAAGATGGGACAGGGTACTCTGGAAACACCATATATTTT
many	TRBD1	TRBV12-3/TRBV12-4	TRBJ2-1	CASQVGQGGYNEQFF	TGTGCCAGCCAAGTTGGACAGGGGGGTTACAATGAGCAGTTCTTC
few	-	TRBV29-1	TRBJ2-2	CSVDYFPNWGPVTGELFF	TGCAGCGTTGATTATTTCCCCAACTGGGGGCCCGTCACCGGGGAGCTGTTTTTT
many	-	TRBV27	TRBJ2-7	CASSRGGTSYEQYF	TGTGCCAGCAGTAGGGGCGGGACAAGCTACGAGCAGTACTTC
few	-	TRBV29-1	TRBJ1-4	CSVSRTVTNEKLFF	TGCAGCGTTTCAAGGACAGTAACTAATGAAAAACTGTTTTTT
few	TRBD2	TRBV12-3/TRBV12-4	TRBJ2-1	CASTPPGLAGGGEQFF	TGTGCCAGCACCCCCCCCGGACTAGCGGGAGGAGGTGAGCAGTTCTTC
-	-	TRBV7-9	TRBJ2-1	CASSPVPHEQFF	TGTGCCAGCAGCCCAGTCCCCCATGAGCAGTTCTTC
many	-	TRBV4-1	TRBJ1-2	CASSQPTGQLANYGYTF	TGCGCCAGCAGCCAACCTACAGGACAGCTCGCTAACTATGGCTACACCTTC
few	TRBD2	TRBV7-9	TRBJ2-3	CASSSRTSGLRDTQYF	TGTGCCAGCAGCTCCCGGACTAGCGGGCTGAGGGATACGCAGTATTTT
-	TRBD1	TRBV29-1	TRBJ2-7	CSVEGTGSSSYEQYF	TGCAGCGTTGAGGGGACAGGATCTTCCTCCTACGAGCAGTACTTC
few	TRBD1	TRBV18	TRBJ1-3	CASSPPVVDRGLGNTIYF	TGTGCCAGCTCACCTCCCGTCGTGGACAGGGGGCTAGGAAACACCATATATTTT
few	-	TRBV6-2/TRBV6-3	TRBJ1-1	CASSYRGENTEAFF	TGTGCCAGCAGTTACAGGGGAGAGAACACTGAAGCTTTCTTT
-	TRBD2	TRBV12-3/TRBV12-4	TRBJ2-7	CASSLAVIAGDDEQYF	TGTGCCAGCAGTTTAGCGGTAATAGCGGGAGATGACGAGCAGTACTTC
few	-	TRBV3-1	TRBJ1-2	CASSQVSGGEGYTF	TGTGCCAGCAGCCAAGTCTCTGGGGGGGAAGGCTACACCTTC
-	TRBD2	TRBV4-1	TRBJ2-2	CASSLRTSGSFAGELFF	TGCGCCAGCAGCCTACGGACTAGCGGGAGTTTCGCCGGGGAGCTGTTTTTT
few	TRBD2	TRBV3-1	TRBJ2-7	CASSQDRPGLAFKTYEQYF	TGTGCCAGCAGCCAAGATAGGCCGGGACTAGCTTTTAAAACCTACGAGCAGTACTTC
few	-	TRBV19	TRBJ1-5	CASSMQLGHQPQHF	TGTGCCAGTAGTATGCAGCTAGGGCACCAGCCCCAGCATTTT
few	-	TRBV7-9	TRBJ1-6	CASSLAGDYNSPLHF	TGTGCCAGCAGCTTAGCAGGGGACTATAATTCACCCCTCCACTTT
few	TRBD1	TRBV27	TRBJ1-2	CASSFGRGQGYTF	TGTGCCAGCAGTTTCGGCAGGGGGCAAGGCTACACCTTC
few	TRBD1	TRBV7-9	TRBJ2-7	CASSFPGTGGYEQYF	TGTGCCAGCAGCTTCCCCGGGACAGGGGGCTACGAGCAGTACTTC
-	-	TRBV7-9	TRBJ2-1	CASSLRGGTWGQFF	TGTGCCAGCAGCTTACGTGGGGGTACATGGGGGCAGTTCTTC
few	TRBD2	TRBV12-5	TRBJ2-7	CASGLAGGSEQYF	TGTGCTAGTGGTTTAGCGGGAGGTAGCGAGCAGTACTTC
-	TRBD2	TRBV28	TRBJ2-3	CASSSLAEHYTDTQYF	TGTGCCAGCAGTTCTCTAGCGGAGCATTACACAGATACGCAGTATTTT
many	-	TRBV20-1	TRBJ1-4	CSARDLDGKHEKLFF	TGCAGTGCTAGAGATCTGGACGGGAAACATGAAAAACTGTTTTTT
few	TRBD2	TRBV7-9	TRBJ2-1	CASSSRLAEYNEQFF	TGTGCCAGCAGCTCCAGACTAGCAGAATACAATGAGCAGTTCTTC
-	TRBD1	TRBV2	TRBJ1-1	CALSLGGTAEWDTEAFF	TGTGCCCTCAGTTTAGGAGGGACAGCGGAGTGGGACACTGAAGCTTTCTTT
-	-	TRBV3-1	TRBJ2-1	CASSRQAPNEQFF	TGTGCCAGCAGCCGCCAAGCCCCCAATGAGCAGTTCTTC
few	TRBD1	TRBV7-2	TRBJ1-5	CASSLARGTAQPQHF	TGTGCCAGCAGCTTAGCCAGGGGGACAGCTCAGCCCCAGCATTTT
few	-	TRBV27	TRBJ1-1	CASSSGQYTEAFF	TGTGCCAGCAGTTCCGGACAGTACACTGAAGCTTTCTTT
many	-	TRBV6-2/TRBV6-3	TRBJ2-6	CASSYGQSGANVLTF	TGTGCCAGCAGTTATGGGCAGTCTGGGGCCAACGTCCTGACTTTC
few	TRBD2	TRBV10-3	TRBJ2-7	CAISELAGGKWCEQYF	TGTGCCATCAGTGAGTTAGCGGGAGGAAAATGGTGCGAGCAGTACTTC
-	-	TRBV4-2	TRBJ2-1	CASSQTSSSSVDEQFF	TGTGCCAGCAGCCAAACCTCCTCTTCTAGCGTCGATGAGCAGTTCTTC
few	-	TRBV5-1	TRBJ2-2	CASSPAEDSGLNTGELFF	TGCGCCAGCAGCCCAGCGGAGGACAGCGGGTTGAACACCGGGGAGCTGTTTTTT
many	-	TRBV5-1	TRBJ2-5	CASSLGDIQETQYF	TGCGCCAGCAGCTTAGGAGACATACAAGAGACCCAGTACTTC
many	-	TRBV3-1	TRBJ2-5	CASSQEEDEETQYF	TGTGCCAGCAGCCAAGAGGAAGATGAAGAGACCCAGTACTTC
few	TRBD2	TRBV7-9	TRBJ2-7	CASSFGGRVSGEQYF	TGTGCCAGCAGCTTCGGCGGGAGGGTCTCGGGTGAGCAGTACTTC
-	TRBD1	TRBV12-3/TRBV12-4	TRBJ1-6	CASSFAAGTANSPLHF	TGTGCCAGCAGTTTTGCGGCCGGGACAGCTAATTCACCCCTCCACTTT
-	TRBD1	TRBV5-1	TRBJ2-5	CASSIGTGRAETQYF	TGCGCCAGCAGCATCGGGACAGGGAGGGCTGAGACCCAGTACTTC
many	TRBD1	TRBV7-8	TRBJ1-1	CASSLIDRGEAFF	TGTGCCAGCAGCTTAATTGACAGGGGGGAAGCTTTCTTT
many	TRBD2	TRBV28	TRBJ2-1	CASNDSGTSGSQFF	TGTGCCAGCAATGACTCCGGGACTAGCGGGAGCCAGTTCTTC
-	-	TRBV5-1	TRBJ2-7	CASSQEAGLAEQYF	TGCGCCAGCAGCCAGGAAGCAGGGTTAGCCGAGCAGTACTTC
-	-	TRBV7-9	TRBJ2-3	CASSLEGTDTDTQYF	TGTGCCAGCAGCTTAGAGGGGACGGACACAGATACGCAGTATTTT
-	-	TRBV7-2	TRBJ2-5	CASSFFQEETQYF	TGTGCCAGCAGCTTCTTTCAGGAAGAGACCCAGTACTTC
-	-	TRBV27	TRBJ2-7	CASKSCEQYF	TGTGCCAGCAAGAGTTGCGAGCAGTACTTC
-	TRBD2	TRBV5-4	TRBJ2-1	CASSTPTSGRYNEQFF	TGTGCCAGCAGCACTCCGACTAGCGGGAGATACAATGAGCAGTTCTTC
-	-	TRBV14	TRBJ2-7	CASSQDWMGTYEQYF	TGTGCCAGCAGCCAAGATTGGATGGGTACCTACGAGCAGTACTTC